This T cell receptor beta chain was recorded in a study of Ad26.COV2.S vaccination and SARS-CoV-2 variants. Study background: COV1001, an Ad26.COV2.S trial, supplied this vaccine-arm donor. Ad26.COV2.S was injected intramuscularly once or twice, 56 days apart.

Study conclusions and caveats: Assessments of TCR breadth and depth may have underestimated the total T cell responses.

Trimming pared 1 base from V and 4 bases from J, leaving 13 bases between. In germline, CDR1 is SGHNT, CDR2 YENEEA. This CDR3 is built from 16 residues. Treatment noted: 15 to 20 received Ad26.COV2.S at low or high dose, single or two shots; several received placebo; per-sample allocation not given. Day 63 following the first vaccine or placebo injection was when the samples were taken. In Boston, the donor was an adult between 18-55 years of age. As concerns this clone: As yet, its antigen is unknown.

Repertoires were generated with immunoSEQ multiplex PCR, while TCRdb's copy carries only in-frame clones and drops some. The data contain a few hundred thousand clones, roughly 87% of them singletons. This specimen was peripheral blood, taken in a trial of Ad26.COV2.S vaccine versus placebo. This clonotype was sampled from a person aged 18-60 years who received the Ad26.COV2.S COVID-19 vaccine or a placebo. This rearrangement joins TRBV11-3 to TRBJ2-2; D remains unclear. DNA of the CDR3: TGTGCCAGCAGCTTAGGCCTACGGTTGGTCACCGGGGAGCTGTTTTTT. Its translation: CASSLGLRLVTGELFF.